The 20 T cell receptor beta chains reported below all come from one sample, sequenced in a study of blood T cells in healthy people across ages. Primers used in a second PCR of about 6 to 11 cycles were a sample-barcoded 5' primer and a J-beta primer mix. MiXCR was run by TCRdb on the 5' RACE reads, yielding one entry per CDR3 protein. The sample has more than 450,000 distinct CDR3 sequences, about a quarter seen once. Separately, the same data were catalogued under a study of T cells of mothers and their children.

The sample taken for sequencing was blood. These receptors all stem from a boy aged 2 to 10 in good health.

The chain carries TRBV3-1 and TRBJ2-7; D assignment may be TRBD1 or TRBD2 (6 bases each). The germline gives CDR1 LGHDT, CDR2 YNNKEL (reference sequence). The CDR3 covers 15 residues. V lost 4 bases, J lost 0 bases, and 13 bases lay in between. The CDR3 coding sequence is TGTGCCAGCAGCCCCTCCCCGGGGGCCTCCTACGAGCAGTACTTC. Amino acids: CASSPSPGASYEQYF.

This clonotype was detected a few times. The CDR3: CASSLMDSSYNEQFF. CDR3 sequence (DNA): TGCGCCAGCAGCTTGATGGACAGCTCCTACAATGAGCAGTTCTTC. J is TRBJ2-1 and V is TRBV5-1; the D gene is possibly TRBD1 (6 bases). The CDR3 is 15 residues long. CDR1 is SGHRS and CDR2 is YFSETQ in the germline V gene. Trimming took off 1 base at V and 0 bases at J, with 8 bases between the two ends.

This clonotype was detected only a few times. The V call is TRBV19, the J call TRBJ2-7, with D perhaps TRBD1 (5 bases). CDR3 size: 14 residues. Deletions cut 3 bases from V and 2 bases from J, with 11 bases between. Germline lookup yields CDR1 LNHDA and CDR2 SQIVND (reference sequence). The chain's CDR3 is CASSIRAATYEQYF. The CDR3 DNA sequence: TGTGCCAGTAGTATCAGGGCAGCGACCTACGAGCAGTACTTC.

The chain recombines TRBV5-1 with TRBJ2-1; D not certain. The CDR3 extends over 14 amino acids. Deletions cut 5 bases from V and 10 bases from J, with 19 bases between. The germline gives CDR1 SGHRS, CDR2 YFSETQ. The CDR3 protein is CASRGPGQYSEQFF. In DNA, the CDR3 is TGCGCCAGCAGAGGGCCGGGCCAGTACAGCGAGCAGTTCTTC.

The rearrangement links TRBV5-1 to TRBJ2-3, with TRBD2 matching 7 bases. The CDR3 extends over 16 amino acids. The J segment lost 2 bases and the V segment lost 3 bases, leaving 9 bases of the junction unmatched. Germline V gene lookup returns CDR1 SGHRS and CDR2 YFSETQ. DNA for the CDR3: TGCGCCAGCAGCTGGCTTGGGGGGGACTACACAGATACGCAGTATTTT. This sequence encodes CASSWLGGDYTDTQYF.

This clonotype has a single count. This chain connects TRBV12-3 or TRBV12-4 to TRBJ1-5; D unclear. The CDR3 covers 13 residues. Trimming shortened V by 6 bases and J by 3 bases, and 9 bases separated the two germline ends. In DNA form, the CDR3 reads TGTGCCAGCAGCCGTGGCGACAATCAGCCCCAGCATTTT. Amino acid sequence: CASSRGDNQPQHF.

This clonotype was seen only a few times. V gene TRBV7-2 combines with J gene TRBJ2-6, with D unresolved. Trimming pared 5 bases from V and 9 bases from J, leaving 11 bases between. Looked up from germline, CDR1 is SGHTA and CDR2 is FQGNSA. The CDR3 runs to 13 residues. The CDR3 DNA sequence: TGTGCCAGCAGCGCCCGGAACGTCAACGTCCTGACTTTC. The encoded protein is CASSARNVNVLTF.

V and J are TRBV15 and TRBJ2-3; a possible D gene is TRBD1 (7 bases). This CDR3 has 13 residues. Germline V CDR1 and CDR2: LNHNV, YYDKDF (reference sequence). V was cut by 3 bases and J by 6 bases, with 10 bases left in between. Here the CDR3 reads CATSSRGRDTQYF. CDR3 coding DNA: TGTGCCACCAGCAGCAGGGGGAGGGATACGCAGTATTTT.

This clonotype was picked up a small number of times. This chain uses TRBV6-6 with TRBJ1-1; D gene ambiguous. This CDR3 is 13 amino acids long. V lost 7 bases and J 1 base, leaving 10 bases between the germline ends. From germline, CDR1 is MNHNY and CDR2 SVGAGI (reference sequence). CDR3 protein: CASTYTRNTEAFF. The CDR3 bases are TGTGCCAGCACCTACACCAGGAACACTGAAGCTTTCTTT.

This clonotype has a count of ten or more. CDR3 sequence: CSARWTREKLFF. The CDR3 DNA reads as TGCAGTGCTAGGTGGACCCGGGAAAAACTGTTTTTT. V and J are TRBV20-1 and TRBJ1-4; no definite D call. Trimming took 3 bases from V and 8 from J, leaving 10 bases between them. This CDR3 region has 12 residues. Germline V gene data show CDR1 as DFQATT and CDR2 as SNEGSKA (reference sequence).

V usage is TRBV29-1 and J usage is TRBJ2-7; a weak D match, TRBD1 (6 bases). The CDR3 runs to 12 residues. Germline assignment: CDR1 SQVTM and CDR2 ANQGSEA. Trimming shortened V by 6 bases and J by 4 bases, and 13 bases separated the two germline ends. This CDR3 is CSVDSTGYEQYF. CDR3 in DNA: TGCAGCGTGGACAGTACCGGGTACGAGCAGTACTTC.

The V call is TRBV29-1, the J call TRBJ2-7; D call uncertain. V was pared by 7 bases and J by 2 bases, with 9 bases between. CDR1 SQVTM and CDR2 ANQGSEA come from the germline V gene. CDR3 length: 11 residues. As DNA, the CDR3 is TGCAGCGGTGGTGGGACCTACGAGCAGTACTTC. Protein product: CSGGGTYEQYF.

This clonotype has just a few counts. The chain carries TRBV14 and TRBJ2-5, with 9 bases matching TRBD1. V lost 2 bases to trimming and J lost 5 bases; unmatched junction nucleotides: 6. The germline V gene has CDR1 SGHDN and CDR2 FVKESK. This CDR3 region has 15 residues. The CDR3 reads CASSQITGGFETQYF. The CDR3 DNA reads as TGTGCCAGCAGCCAAATCACAGGGGGCTTTGAGACCCAGTACTTC.

This clonotype was seen only a few times. This rearrangement joins TRBV6-1 to TRBJ2-5, with TRBD1 matching over 12 bases. The DNA end is a closer match to TRBJ2-7, so the J assignment may be wrong. The CDR3 runs 17 residues. Germline lookup yields CDR1 MNHNS and CDR2 SASEGT. CDR3 residues: CASSEAWDRGPPYEQYF. For the CDR3, the DNA is TGTGCCAGCAGTGAAGCATGGGACAGGGGGCCTCCCTACGAGCAGTACTTC.

In its sample, this clonotype was seen a few times. This chain uses TRBV7-2 with TRBJ2-1; unclear D gene. The length of the CDR3 is 15 residues. Germline V gene data show CDR1 as SGHTA and CDR2 as FQGNSA. The germline V and J ends were trimmed by 6 bases and 1 base, with 13 bases remaining between them. CDR3 residues: CASSYGQVSYNEQFF. Here the CDR3 DNA reads TGTGCCAGCAGTTATGGGCAGGTTTCCTACAATGAGCAGTTCTTC.

This chain uses TRBV29-1 with TRBJ1-4, with TRBD1 matching over 7 bases. Germline V gives CDR1 SQVTM, CDR2 ANQGSEA. The junction had 10 bases not matched to a gene; V was cut back by 4 bases and J by 8 bases. The CDR3 length is 14 residues. Here the CDR3 DNA reads TGCAGCGTTGCTATTCCAGGGGGGACGGAAAAACTGTTTTTT. Encoded protein: CSVAIPGGTEKLFF.

This clonotype was observed a few times. The chain joins TRBV29-1 to TRBJ2-2; D is uncertain. The V end lost 6 bases, the J end lost 1 base, and 12 bases lay between the germline ends. CDR3 length equals 14 residues. The germline CDR1 and CDR2 sequences are SQVTM and ANQGSEA. The CDR3 DNA sequence: TGCAGCGTAGTAGTAGGGCGGAACACCGGGGAGCTGTTTTTT. It codes for CSVVVGRNTGELFF.

The gene calls are TRBV11-2 and TRBJ1-6; D is undetermined. Germline V CDR1 and CDR2: SGHAT, FQNNGV. The length of the CDR3 is 14 residues. The germline V and J ends were trimmed by 2 bases and 6 bases, with 8 bases remaining between them. The CDR3 bases are TGTGCCAGCAGCTTATTGATGAGTAATTCACCCCTCCACTTT. Protein sequence: CASSLLMSNSPLHF.

This clonotype has a handful of counts. The chain has TRBV27 and TRBJ2-4; 7 positions match TRBD2. J was trimmed by 3 bases and V by 5 bases; bases with no gene match: 10. The CDR3 extends over 16 amino acids. Germline V gene sequence: CDR1 MNHEY, CDR2 SMNVEV (reference sequence). CDR3 nucleotides: TGTGCCAGCAGTGATCTAGCGGTCATGGGCAAAAACATTCAGTACTTC. Protein product: CASSDLAVMGKNIQYF.

A few counts support this clonotype. The J gene is TRBJ2-5, the V gene TRBV29-1; perhaps TRBD2 as D (6 bases). The J call may be wrong; the DNA end is better matched by TRBJ2-7. The CDR3 has 15 residues. Per the germline V gene, CDR1 is SQVTM and CDR2 is ANQGSEA. CDR3 residues: CSVEPGEVSYGEQYF. The CDR3 DNA is TGCAGCGTTGAGCCCGGGGAGGTAAGCTACGGCGAGCAGTACTTC.